This paragraph reports one T cell receptor (beta chain). This entry belongs to a study of blood T cells in healthy people across ages. The CDR3 totals 14 residues. CDR1 is PRHDT and CDR2 is FYEKMQ in the germline V gene (reference sequence). The V end lost 5 bases, the J end lost 2 bases, and 10 bases lay between the germline ends. Together with a sample-barcoded 5' primer, a J-beta primer mix was included in a second PCR lasting roughly 6 to 12 cycles. Using its own MiXCR run on the 5' RACE reads, TCRdb lists one record per CDR3 protein. The sample shows about 800,000 distinct CDR3 sequences, about 25% of them seen only once. These data were also filed under a second study, of T cells of mothers and their children.

This receptor was identified in a boy younger than 18 in good health. This chain links TRBV13 with TRBJ2-1; no firm D call. The sample taken for sequencing was blood. In nucleotides, the CDR3 is TGTGCCAGCAGCCCACTGTACACCTACAATGAGCAGTTCTTC. Residues: CASSPLYTYNEQFF.